The subject of this entry is one T cell receptor beta chain. Its antigen is not known. This entry belongs to a study of early T cells in non-severe SARS-CoV-2 infection. Whole-study context: Chains from this unsorted whole-blood bulk RNA could not be paired. Regarding the study as a whole: The VDJdb matching leaned toward anti-spike CD8 responses and overlooked private and CD4 specificities.

As part of library construction, unique molecular identifiers were attached to individual cDNA molecules. MiXCR, run by TCRdb on the 5' RACE reads, gives a single entry per CDR3 protein. The table lists around 80,000 distinct CDR3 sequences, 8% to 13% of them singletons. V dropped 3 bases and J dropped 4 bases, with 15 bases sitting between them. Germline V gene data show CDR1 as MDHEN and CDR2 as SYDVKM. The CDR3 totals 16 residues. The specimen comprised whole blood, sampled at baseline. The TCR comes from an adult who was a healthcare worker with PCR-confirmed SARS-CoV-2 infection or an uninfected control (not recorded which). J is TRBJ2-2 and V is TRBV28; D call uncertain. The DNA of the CDR3 is TGTGCCAGCAGTTTTCCAGCCCGGCTAGGCACCGGGGAGCTGTTTTTT. Its translation is CASSFPARLGTGELFF.